This entry lists 30 T cell receptor beta chains sequenced from one sample in a study of cytomegalovirus exposure and HLA in healthy donors. PCR was performed using 60 Vbeta and 13 Jbeta primers. The method was immunoSEQ multiplex PCR; TCRdb's version includes in-frame clones alone and lacks a portion of them. This sample carries about 190,000 clones, around 88% of them seen once, and the ten largest clones take under 2%. Specimen: PBMCs. These receptors all stem from a man between 35 and 55 years old in good health and CMV-seropositive.

The rearrangement links TRBV5-1 to TRBJ2-7; D possibly corresponds to TRBD1 (6 bases). CDR1 is SGHRS, CDR2 YFSETQ, per germline. With 7 bases removed from V and 3 bases from J, the gap between germline ends came to 14 bases. The CDR3 runs 13 residues. The DNA for the CDR3 is TGCGCCAGCTGCTGGGACAATATCTACGAGCAGTACTTC. It yields the protein CASCWDNIYEQYF.

This clone showed up just a few times. This chain uses TRBV29-1 with TRBJ2-1; the match to TRBD1 covers 10 bases. Trimming took 7 bases from V and 6 from J; bases not matched to a gene: 3. In germline, CDR1 is SQVTM, CDR2 ANQGSEA. There are 12 residues in the CDR3. CDR3 sequence (DNA): TGCAGCGGCCGGACAGGGGGCAATGAGCAGTTCTTC. It is translated as CSGRTGGNEQFF.

The rearrangement links TRBV28 to TRBJ2-2, with D uncertain. The germline V gene has CDR1 MDHEN and CDR2 SYDVKM. There are 19 residues in the CDR3. Trimming stripped 2 bases from V and 0 bases from J, with 19 bases between. In nucleotides, the CDR3 is TGTGCCAGCAGTTTAGGAGCCTGGAAAGACTTCGCGAACACCGGGGAGCTGTTTTTT. Translating it yields CASSLGAWKDFANTGELFF.

The V call is TRBV6-5, the J call TRBJ1-4; D remains ambiguous. Between the trimmed V and J ends, which lost 6 bases and 0 bases, there was a span of 11 bases. The CDR3 covers 15 residues. Germline V CDR1 and CDR2: MNHEY, SVGAGI. In DNA, the CDR3 is TGTGCCAGCAGAAGGAGTCCAGCAACTAATGAAAAACTGTTTTTT. Translation gives CASRRSPATNEKLFF.

The V gene is TRBV6-5, the J gene TRBJ2-3; 11 bases match TRBD2. The J segment lost 7 bases and the V segment lost 2 bases, leaving 8 bases of the junction unmatched. The length of the CDR3 is 16 residues. Per the germline V gene, CDR1 is MNHEY and CDR2 is SVGAGI. Here the CDR3 reads CASSYGLAGGGNTQYF. CDR3 DNA sequence: TGTGCCAGCAGTTACGGGCTAGCGGGAGGTGGAAATACGCAGTATTTT.

The chain uses TRBV6-5 and TRBJ2-7; a possible D gene is TRBD2 (5 bases). CDR3 length: 15 amino acids. CDR1 and CDR2 (germline): MNHEY, SVGAGI. The V end lost 3 bases, the J end lost 1 base, and 13 bases lay between the germline ends. CDR3 coding DNA: TGTGCCAGCAGTTATTCGGGGAGCGGATCCTACGAGCAGTACTTC. Amino acids: CASSYSGSGSYEQYF.

This chain links TRBV14 with TRBJ2-7; D not certain. CDR1 is SGHDN and CDR2 is FVKESK in the germline V gene. This CDR3 contains 11 residues. V lost 6 bases and J lost 3, with 6 bases in between. The CDR3 here is CASSMFYEQYF. Here the CDR3 DNA reads TGTGCCAGCAGTATGTTCTACGAGCAGTACTTC. The full variable domain, rest sourced from reference TRBV14 and TRBJ2-7, is EAGVTQFPSHSVIEKGQTVTLRCDPISGHDNLYWYRRVMGKEIKFLLHFVKESKQDESGMPNNRFLAERTGGTYSTLKVQPAELEDSGVYFCASSMFYEQYFGPGTRLTVT.

The rearrangement joins TRBV4-2 to TRBJ1-4, with 7 positions matching TRBD1. Per the germline V gene, CDR1 is LGHNA and CDR2 is YNFKEQ. CDR3 size: 14 residues. The V gene end was trimmed by 4 bases and the J gene end by 4 bases; junction bases not matched to a gene: 3. The CDR3 DNA reads as TGTGCCAGCAGCCTGGGACAGATTAATGAAAAACTGTTTTTT. Protein product: CASSLGQINEKLFF.

This clone was found once. The chain couples TRBV4-1 to TRBJ1-5, with D perhaps matching TRBD1 (6 bases). The V end lost 3 bases, the J end lost 5 bases, and 11 bases lay between the germline ends. The length of the CDR3 is 14 residues. The germline gives CDR1 MGHRA, CDR2 YSYEKL. The CDR3 loop reads CASSQEQGDQPQHF. The CDR3 DNA follows: TGCGCCAGCAGCCAGGAACAGGGAGATCAGCCCCAGCATTTT.

This chain uses TRBV18 with TRBJ1-1; TRBD1 aligns across 8 bases. The germline CDR1 and CDR2 sequences are KGHSH and LQKENI. This CDR3 comprises 14 residues. V lost 6 bases, J lost 3 bases, and 6 bases stayed unmatched. The CDR3 DNA sequence: TGTGCCAGCTCGCCCGGACAGGGTTACACTGAAGCTTTCTTT. It codes for CASSPGQGYTEAFF.

The rearrangement uses TRBV5-1 and TRBJ2-7; D is possibly TRBD2 (6 bases). The CDR3 is made up of 14 amino acids. V gave up 4 bases and J gave up 7 bases, with 18 bases separating them. In germline, CDR1 is SGHRS, CDR2 YFSETQ. CDR3 protein: CASSATSSGWEQYF. DNA of the CDR3: TGCGCCAGCAGCGCGACTAGTTCCGGATGGGAGCAGTACTTC.

The chain is built from TRBV5-1 and TRBJ2-5, with 7 bases fitting TRBD2. The CDR3 runs 17 residues. Germline V CDR1 and CDR2: SGHRS, YFSETQ. The V segment lost 0 bases and the J segment 4 bases; nucleotides outside the gene matches: 12. DNA for the CDR3: TGCGCCAGCAGCTTGGAACGGGGCCATCCGGGAGGAGAGACCCAGTACTTC. It codes for CASSLERGHPGGETQYF.

The chain combines TRBV5-1 with TRBJ2-7; 9 bases are a match to TRBD1. This CDR3 has 14 amino acids. The junction had 5 bases not matched to a gene; V was cut back by 2 bases and J by 5 bases. Germline V gives CDR1 SGHRS, CDR2 YFSETQ. CDR3: CASSFGTGSHEQYF. CDR3 DNA: TGCGCCAGCAGCTTCGGGACAGGGTCCCACGAGCAGTACTTC.

The V and J genes are TRBV15 and TRBJ2-7; 9 bases map to TRBD1. The CDR3 length is 17 residues. Trimming removed 0 bases from V and 0 bases from J; junction bases left unmatched: 6. Germline CDR1 LNHNV, CDR2 YYDKDF (reference sequence). This CDR3 reads CATSRDRDRASSYEQYF. The CDR3 region has the DNA TGTGCCACCAGCAGAGATCGGGACAGGGCTAGCTCCTACGAGCAGTACTTC.

The genes are TRBV20-1 and TRBJ2-1, with D unresolved. CDR1 is DFQATT and CDR2 is SNEGSKA in the germline V gene (reference sequence). The CDR3 is 11 residues long. Trimming stripped 2 bases from V and 7 bases from J, with 6 bases between. The CDR3 sequence is CSARRSNEQFF. The DNA for the CDR3 is TGCAGTGCTAGACGGTCGAATGAGCAGTTCTTC.

The CDR3 loop reads CASSMTGVADGYTF. The CDR3 DNA sequence: TGTGCCAGCTCGATGACAGGGGTGGCGGATGGCTACACCTTC. The gene calls are TRBV18 and TRBJ1-2; TRBD1 matches 8 bases. Losses at the gene ends were 6 bases for V and 6 bases for J; bases not matched to a gene: 9. This CDR3 comprises 14 residues. The germline gives CDR1 KGHSH, CDR2 LQKENI.

The chain recombines TRBV6-1 with TRBJ1-5; D not certain. The germline CDR1 and CDR2 sequences are MNHNS and SASEGT. V lost 0 bases and J lost 4, with 13 bases in between. This CDR3 has 16 residues. The CDR3 reads CASSEASGLLNQPQHF. DNA for the CDR3: TGTGCCAGCAGTGAAGCGTCGGGGTTACTAAATCAGCCCCAGCATTTT.

This clone was detected once. The chain couples TRBV28 to TRBJ2-7; no reliable D call. Germline V gives CDR1 MDHEN, CDR2 SYDVKM. Trimming took off 3 bases at V and 0 bases at J, with 9 bases between the two ends. The CDR3 runs 14 residues. The CDR3 spells CASSFPPLSYEQYF. The DNA for the CDR3 is TGTGCCAGCAGTTTCCCCCCCCTCTCCTACGAGCAGTACTTC.

This chain links TRBV5-1 with TRBJ2-7; TRBD1 aligns across 8 bases. The junction had 15 bases not matched to a gene; V was cut back by 0 bases and J by 4 bases. The CDR3 spans 18 residues. Germline assignment: CDR1 SGHRS and CDR2 YFSETQ. Here the CDR3 DNA reads TGCGCCAGCAGCTTGGAACGGTCCGTCGACACAGGGGGTTACGAGCAGTACTTC. Translation: CASSLERSVDTGGYEQYF.

The rearrangement uses TRBV18 and TRBJ2-2; a weak D match, TRBD2 (5 bases). V dropped 5 bases and J dropped 5 bases, with 18 bases sitting between them. Germline-derived CDR1 and CDR2 are KGHSH and LQKENI. The CDR3 is 16 amino acids. Here the CDR3 reads CASSGQWLADTGELFF. In DNA, the CDR3 is TGTGCCAGCTCAGGGCAGTGGCTAGCAGATACCGGGGAGCTGTTTTTT.

The chain joins TRBV19 to TRBJ2-4, with D tentatively TRBD1 (5 bases). The CDR3 spans 15 residues. Trimming took off 4 bases at V and 1 base at J, with 11 bases between the two ends. Germline values: CDR1 LNHDA, CDR2 SQIVND (reference sequence). The CDR3 is CASSTAGLAKNIQYF. CDR3 in DNA: TGTGCCAGTAGTACGGCAGGGCTGGCCAAAAACATTCAGTACTTC.

The V call is TRBV18, the J call TRBJ1-1; 8 nucleotides match TRBD1. The CDR3 length is 13 residues. Germline V lookup: CDR1 KGHSH, CDR2 LQKENI. J gave up 8 bases and V 3 bases, and 5 bases lay outside the gene matches. The CDR3, as DNA: TGTGCCAGCTCACCGGGACAGGTACCCGAAGCTTTCTTT. Protein: CASSPGQVPEAFF.

The chain couples TRBV28 to TRBJ1-6; a possible D gene is TRBD1 (5 bases). In germline, CDR1 is MDHEN, CDR2 SYDVKM. Trimming cost V 5 bases and J 9 bases, with 14 bases left between them. The CDR3 covers 14 residues. Here the CDR3 reads CASSVGQRGSPLHF. The DNA of the CDR3 is TGTGCCAGCAGTGTCGGGCAAAGGGGTTCACCCCTCCACTTT. Variable domain in full (rest from reference TRBV28 and TRBJ1-6): DVKVTQSSRYLVKRTGEKVFLECVQDMDHENMFWYRQDPGLGLRLIYFSYDVKMKEKGDIPEGYSVSREKKERFSLILESASTNQTSMYLCASSVGQRGSPLHFGNGTRLTVT.

The chain couples TRBV21-1 to TRBJ1-5. TRBV21-1 is recorded as a pseudogene. The CDR3 totals 14 residues. CDR3 nucleotides: TGTGCCAGCAGCAAAACTTGGTACAATCAGCCCCAGCATTTT. Translating it yields CASSKTWYNQPQHF.

Here the CDR3 reads CASSRTHTTNYGYTF. The CDR3 nucleotides are TGTGCCAGCAGCCGGACACATACCACTAACTATGGCTACACCTTC. This rearrangement joins TRBV7-2 to TRBJ1-2; D might be TRBD1 (5 bases). The CDR3 is made up of 15 amino acids. The ends were cut back, 5 bases at V and 0 bases at J, with 13 bases in the middle. Germline V gene lookup returns CDR1 SGHTA and CDR2 FQGNSA.

The chain is built from TRBV25-1 and TRBJ2-1; TRBD2 agrees at 10 bases. The CDR3 runs 18 residues. J gave up 0 bases and V 6 bases, and 11 bases lay outside the gene matches. Germline-derived CDR1 and CDR2 are MGHDK and SYGVNS. CDR3 nucleotides: TGTGCCAGCAGGAGGAGGGGAGCGGGAGGGAGCTCCTACAATGAGCAGTTCTTC. Amino acids: CASRRRGAGGSSYNEQFF.

The chain carries TRBV7-2 and TRBJ2-1; TRBD2 might be the D (5 bases). The germline V gene encodes CDR1 SGHTA and CDR2 FQGNSA. This CDR3 spans 13 amino acids. Trimming took 5 bases from V and 15 from J, leaving 20 bases between them. The CDR3: CASSQVFSLEGFF. The CDR3 bases are TGTGCCAGCAGCCAGGTGTTCTCTCTTGAGGGGTTCTTC.

The V call is TRBV29-1, the J call TRBJ2-7; D is possibly TRBD1 (6 bases). This CDR3 contains 11 residues. Trimming removed 4 bases at V and 4 bases at J, with 8 bases between. Germline-derived CDR1 and CDR2 are SQVTM and ANQGSEA. The DNA of the CDR3 is TGCAGCGTTGGGACAGCTTACGAGCAGTACTTC. Translated, it gives CSVGTAYEQYF.

The chain is built from TRBV6-5 and TRBJ1-1, with a weak D call TRBD1 (6 bases). The CDR3 covers 11 residues. V was pared by 7 bases and J by 7 bases, with 10 bases between. CDR1 and CDR2 from the germline V gene are MNHEY and SVGAGI. CDR3: CASNRDGEAFF. CDR3 in DNA: TGTGCCAGCAACAGGGACGGTGAAGCTTTCTTT.

V gene TRBV25-1 combines with J gene TRBJ1-3; D possibly corresponds to TRBD1 (6 bases). The germline V gene encodes CDR1 MGHDK and CDR2 SYGVNS. Between the trimmed V and J ends, which lost 3 bases and 1 base, there was a span of 10 bases. This CDR3 is 15 amino acids long. CDR3 protein: CASSDPQGSGNTIYF. CDR3 DNA sequence: TGTGCCAGCAGTGACCCACAGGGATCTGGAAACACCATATATTTT.